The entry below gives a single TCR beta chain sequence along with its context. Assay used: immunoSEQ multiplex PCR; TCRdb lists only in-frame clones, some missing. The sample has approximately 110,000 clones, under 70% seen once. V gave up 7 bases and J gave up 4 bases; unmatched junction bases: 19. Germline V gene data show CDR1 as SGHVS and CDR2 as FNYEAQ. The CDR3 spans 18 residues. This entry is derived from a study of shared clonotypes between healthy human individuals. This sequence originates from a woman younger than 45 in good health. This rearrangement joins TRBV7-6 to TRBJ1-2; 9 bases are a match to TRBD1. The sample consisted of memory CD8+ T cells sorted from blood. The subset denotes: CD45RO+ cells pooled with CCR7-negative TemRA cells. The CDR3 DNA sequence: TGTGCCAGCACCTCGGAAGTTTACGGGACAGGGCCATTCTATGGCTACACCTTC. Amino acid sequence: CASTSEVYGTGPFYGYTF.